This TCR beta chain was observed in a study of identical twins. Whole-study findings and limits: In monozygotic twins, models underestimated the sharing of out-of-frame TCR alpha. Insertions ran lower in abundant cord blood beta clonotypes, though not in memory repertoires.

A universal primer site was incorporated via template switching, and the cDNA contained unique molecular identifiers. TCRdb analysed the 5' RACE reads with MiXCR anew, one entry per CDR3 protein. The table has 1.5 million to 2 million distinct CDR3 sequences, less than 40% seen once; the top ten hold about 0.27%. This clonotype was recorded a few times. Its target is not known. V shed 3 bases and J shed 2 bases, with 9 bases lying between them. The CDR3 is 14 residues long. Looked up from germline, CDR1 is MDHEN and CDR2 is SYDVKM. The rearrangement links TRBV28 to TRBJ2-3; no clear D gene. This TCR was sampled from a newborn girl in good health. Sample: cord blood. CDR3 in amino acids: CASSFRRITDTQYF. Written as DNA, the CDR3 is TGTGCCAGCAGTTTCAGGCGGATCACAGATACGCAGTATTTT.